The text below deals with one TCR beta chain. Its antigen is not known. This specimen comes from a study of cytomegalovirus exposure and HLA in healthy donors. Regarding the study as a whole: Across donors, presence/absence analyses took sequencing depth to be roughly uniform.

The CDR3 is 14 amino acids. Germline CDR1 reads MNHEY; CDR2 reads SMNVEV (reference sequence). V was clipped by 8 bases and J by 0 bases; unmatched bases: 6. Use of 60 Vbeta and 13 Jbeta primers characterized the PCR. TCRdb keeps only in-frame clones here, not all; method: immunoSEQ multiplex PCR. The data hold 150,000 to 200,000 clones, with 70% to 85% observed a single time. This receptor was obtained from a man aged 50 to 60 in good health and CMV-seropositive. The sequenced sample was PBMCs. V and J are TRBV27 and TRBJ2-5, with 7 bases fitting TRBD2. CDR3 coding DNA: TGTGCCAGCTCGCTTCGGGGGGACCAAGAGACCCAGTACTTC. It specifies CASSLRGDQETQYF.